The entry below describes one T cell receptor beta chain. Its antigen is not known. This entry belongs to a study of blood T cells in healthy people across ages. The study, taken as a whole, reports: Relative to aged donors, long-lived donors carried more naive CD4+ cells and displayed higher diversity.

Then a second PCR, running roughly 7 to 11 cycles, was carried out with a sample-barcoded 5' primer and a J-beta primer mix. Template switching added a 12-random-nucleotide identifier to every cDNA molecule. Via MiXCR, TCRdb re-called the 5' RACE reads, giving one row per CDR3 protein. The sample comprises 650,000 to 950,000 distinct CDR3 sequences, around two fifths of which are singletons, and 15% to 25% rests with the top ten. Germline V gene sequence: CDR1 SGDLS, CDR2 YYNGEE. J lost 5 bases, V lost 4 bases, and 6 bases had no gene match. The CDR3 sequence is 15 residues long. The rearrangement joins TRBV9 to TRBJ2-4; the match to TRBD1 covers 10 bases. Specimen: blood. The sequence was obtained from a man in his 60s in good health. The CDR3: CASSRLGQGQNIQYF. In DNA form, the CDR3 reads TGTGCCAGCAGCCGACTGGGACAGGGGCAAAACATTCAGTACTTC.